This entry features one T cell receptor beta chain sequence. This sample is drawn from a study of blood T cell repertoires in COVID-19. As for the study in general: Collection of acute and convalescent COVID-19 samples took place in the United States, Italy and Spain. From T cells, B-cell-depleted T cells, or PBMCs came the material, which was cDNA or gDNA.

How the authors handled the data: Counts of nucleated cells, estimated from reference gene primer amplification, were obtained. The table came from immunoSEQ multiplex PCR; TCRdb's copy has only in-frame clones and leaves some out. The V and J calls and clone size are taken from that table; D and trimming were inferred from the DNA. The sample contains 200,000 to 300,000 clones, 87% of which appear only once. Germline V gives CDR1 LNHDA, CDR2 SQIVND (reference sequence). With 6 bases removed from V and 8 bases from J, the gap between germline ends came to 13 bases. The CDR3 loop spans 12 amino acids.

J is TRBJ1-1 and V is TRBV19, with D possibly TRBD1 on 6 matching bases. The source is a man aged 55 to 70 who had recovered from COVID-19. Sequenced input: peripheral blood. This CDR3 reads CASRVQGTEAFF. In nucleotides, the CDR3 is TGTGCCAGTAGGGTTCAGGGGACCGAAGCTTTCTTT.